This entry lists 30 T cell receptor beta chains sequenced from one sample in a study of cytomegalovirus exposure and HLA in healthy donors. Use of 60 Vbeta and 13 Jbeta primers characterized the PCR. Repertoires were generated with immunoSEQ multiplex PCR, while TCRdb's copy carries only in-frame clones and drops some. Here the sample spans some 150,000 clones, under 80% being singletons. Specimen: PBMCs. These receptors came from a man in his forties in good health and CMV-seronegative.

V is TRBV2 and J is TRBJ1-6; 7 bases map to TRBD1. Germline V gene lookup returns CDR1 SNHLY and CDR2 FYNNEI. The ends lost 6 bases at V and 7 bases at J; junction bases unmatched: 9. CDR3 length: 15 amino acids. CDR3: CASSPPGTENSPLHF. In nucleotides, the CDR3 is TGTGCCAGCAGCCCCCCCGGGACAGAGAATTCACCCCTCCACTTT. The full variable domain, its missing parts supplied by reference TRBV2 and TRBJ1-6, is EPEVTQTPSHQVTQMGQEVILRCVPISNHLYFYWYRQILGQKVEFLVSFYNNEISEKSEIFDDQFSVERPDGSNFTLKIRSTKLEDSAMYFCASSPPGTENSPLHFGNGTRLTVT.

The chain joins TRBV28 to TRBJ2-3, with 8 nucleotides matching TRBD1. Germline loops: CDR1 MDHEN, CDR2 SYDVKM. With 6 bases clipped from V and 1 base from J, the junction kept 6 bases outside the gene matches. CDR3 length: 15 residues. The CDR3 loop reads CASSPDRVGTDTQYF. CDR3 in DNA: TGTGCCAGCAGCCCGGACAGGGTTGGCACAGATACGCAGTATTTT.

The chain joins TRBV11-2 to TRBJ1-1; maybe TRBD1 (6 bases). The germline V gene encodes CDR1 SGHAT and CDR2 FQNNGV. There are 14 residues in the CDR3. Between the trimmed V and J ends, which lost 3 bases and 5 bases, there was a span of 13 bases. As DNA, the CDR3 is TGTGCCAGCAGCTTCTTTGGTGGACAGACTGAAGCTTTCTTT. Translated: CASSFFGGQTEAFF.

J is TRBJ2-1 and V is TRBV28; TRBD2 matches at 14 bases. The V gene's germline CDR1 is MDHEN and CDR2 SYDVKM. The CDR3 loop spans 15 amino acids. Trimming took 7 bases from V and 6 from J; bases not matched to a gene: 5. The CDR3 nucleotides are TGTGCCAGCAAGACTAGCGGGGGGGCAATCAATGAGCAGTTCTTC. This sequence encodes CASKTSGGAINEQFF.

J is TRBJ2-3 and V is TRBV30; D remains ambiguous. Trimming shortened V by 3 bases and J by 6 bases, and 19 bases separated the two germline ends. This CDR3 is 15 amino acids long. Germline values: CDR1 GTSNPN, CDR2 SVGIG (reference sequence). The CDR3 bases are TGTGCCTGGAGCGCCTCGGGTCGCGAGCCGGATACGCAGTATTTT. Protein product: CAWSASGREPDTQYF.

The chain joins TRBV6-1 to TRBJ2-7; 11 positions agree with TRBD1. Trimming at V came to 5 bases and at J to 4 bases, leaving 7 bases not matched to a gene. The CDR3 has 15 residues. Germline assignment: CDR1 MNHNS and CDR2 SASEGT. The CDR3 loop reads CASSPRGQGEYEQYF. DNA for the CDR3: TGTGCCAGCAGTCCGAGGGGACAGGGGGAGTACGAGCAGTACTTC.

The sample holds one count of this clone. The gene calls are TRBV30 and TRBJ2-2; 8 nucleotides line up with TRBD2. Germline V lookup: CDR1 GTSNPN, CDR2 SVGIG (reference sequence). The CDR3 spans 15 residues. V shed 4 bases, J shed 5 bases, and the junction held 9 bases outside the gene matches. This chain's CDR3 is CAWNRGGPRTGELFF. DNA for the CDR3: TGTGCCTGGAATCGCGGGGGGCCACGAACCGGGGAGCTGTTTTTT.

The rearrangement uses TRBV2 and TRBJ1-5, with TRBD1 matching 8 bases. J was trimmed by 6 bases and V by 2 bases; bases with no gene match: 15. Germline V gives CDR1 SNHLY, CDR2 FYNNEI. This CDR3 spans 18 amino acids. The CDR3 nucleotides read TGTGCCAGCAGTGAATGGGGACAGGCCGTTAGAAGTCTTCAGCCCCAGCATTTT. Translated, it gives CASSEWGQAVRSLQPQHF.

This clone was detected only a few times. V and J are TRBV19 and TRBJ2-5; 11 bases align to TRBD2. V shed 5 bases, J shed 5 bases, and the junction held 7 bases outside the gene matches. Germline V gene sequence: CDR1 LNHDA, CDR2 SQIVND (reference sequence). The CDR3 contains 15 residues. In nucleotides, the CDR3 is TGTGCCAGTAGTGGGACTAGCGGCTCAGGGGAGACCCAGTACTTC. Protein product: CASSGTSGSGETQYF.

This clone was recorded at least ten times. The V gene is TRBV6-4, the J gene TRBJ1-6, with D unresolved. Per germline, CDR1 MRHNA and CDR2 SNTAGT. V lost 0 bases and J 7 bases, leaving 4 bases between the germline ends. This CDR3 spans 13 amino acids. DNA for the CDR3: TGTGCCAGCAGTGACTCGGAGAATTCACCCCTCCACTTT. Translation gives CASSDSENSPLHF.

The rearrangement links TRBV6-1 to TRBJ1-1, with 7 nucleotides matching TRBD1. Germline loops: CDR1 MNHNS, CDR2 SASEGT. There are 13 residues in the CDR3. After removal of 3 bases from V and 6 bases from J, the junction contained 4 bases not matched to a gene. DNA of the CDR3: TGTGCCAGCAGTGAGAGCGGACAGGCTGAAGCTTTCTTT. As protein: CASSESGQAEAFF.

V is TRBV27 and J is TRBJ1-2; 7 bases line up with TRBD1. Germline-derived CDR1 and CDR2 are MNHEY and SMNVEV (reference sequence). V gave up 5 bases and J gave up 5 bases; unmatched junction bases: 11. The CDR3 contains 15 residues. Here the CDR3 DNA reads TGTGCCAGCAGTAGCTCGACAGGGAGTGGATATGGCTACACCTTC. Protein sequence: CASSSSTGSGYGYTF.

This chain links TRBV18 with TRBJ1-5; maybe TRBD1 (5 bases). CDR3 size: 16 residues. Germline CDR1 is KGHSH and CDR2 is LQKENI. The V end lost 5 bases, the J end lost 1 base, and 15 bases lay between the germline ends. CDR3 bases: TGTGCCAGCTCATTCCGACCCGGACAAAGCAATCAGCCCCAGCATTTT. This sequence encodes CASSFRPGQSNQPQHF.

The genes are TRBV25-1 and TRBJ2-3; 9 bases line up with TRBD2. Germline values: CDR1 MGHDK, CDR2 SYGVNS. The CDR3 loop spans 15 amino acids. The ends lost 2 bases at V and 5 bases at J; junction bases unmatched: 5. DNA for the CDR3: TGTGCCAGCAGTGAAGCGGGGGGGCCAGGAGATACGCAGTATTTT. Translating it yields CASSEAGGPGDTQYF.

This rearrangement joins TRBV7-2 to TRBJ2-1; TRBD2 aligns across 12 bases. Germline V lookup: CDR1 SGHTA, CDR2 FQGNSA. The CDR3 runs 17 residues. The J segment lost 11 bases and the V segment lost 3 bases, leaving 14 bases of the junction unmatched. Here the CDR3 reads CASSFFPTSGGGSKQFF. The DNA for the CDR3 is TGTGCCAGCAGCTTTTTCCCGACTAGCGGGGGAGGCTCCAAGCAGTTCTTC. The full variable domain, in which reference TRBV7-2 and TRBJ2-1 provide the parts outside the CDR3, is GAGVSQSPSNKVTEKGKDVELRCDPISGHTALYWYRQSLGQGLEFLIYFQGNSAPDKSGLPSDRFSAERTGGSVSTLTIQRTQQEDSAVYLCASSFFPTSGGGSKQFFGPGTRLTVL.

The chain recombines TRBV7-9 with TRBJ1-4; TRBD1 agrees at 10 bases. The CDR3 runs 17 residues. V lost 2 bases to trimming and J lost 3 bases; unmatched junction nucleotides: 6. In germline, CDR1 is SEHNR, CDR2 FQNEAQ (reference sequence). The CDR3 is CASSLTGQGTSNEKLFF. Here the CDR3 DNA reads TGTGCCAGCAGCTTAACGGGACAGGGGACGTCTAATGAAAAACTGTTTTTT.

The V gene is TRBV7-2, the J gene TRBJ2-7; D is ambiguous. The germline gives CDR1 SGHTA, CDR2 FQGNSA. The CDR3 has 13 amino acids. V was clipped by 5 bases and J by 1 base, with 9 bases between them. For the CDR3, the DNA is TGTGCCAGCAGCCCCCCCGAGTCCTACGAGCAGTACTTC. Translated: CASSPPESYEQYF.

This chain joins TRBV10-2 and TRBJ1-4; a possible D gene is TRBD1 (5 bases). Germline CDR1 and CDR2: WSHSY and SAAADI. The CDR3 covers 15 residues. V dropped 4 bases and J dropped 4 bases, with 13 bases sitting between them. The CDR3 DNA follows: TGCGCCAGCAGTGGGAGGGGTGCGGGTAATGAAAAACTGTTTTTT. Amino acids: CASSGRGAGNEKLFF.

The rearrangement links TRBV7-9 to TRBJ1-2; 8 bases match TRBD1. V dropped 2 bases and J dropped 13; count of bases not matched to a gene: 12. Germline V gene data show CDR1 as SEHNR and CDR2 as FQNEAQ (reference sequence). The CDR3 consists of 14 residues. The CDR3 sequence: CASSLPIGTGARTF. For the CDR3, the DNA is TGTGCCAGCAGCTTACCAATCGGGACAGGCGCGCGCACCTTC.

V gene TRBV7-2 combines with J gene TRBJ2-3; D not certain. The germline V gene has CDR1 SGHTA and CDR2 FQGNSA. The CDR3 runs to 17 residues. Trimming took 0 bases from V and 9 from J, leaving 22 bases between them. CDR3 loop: CASSLAPSPDWRVTQYF. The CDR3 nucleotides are TGTGCCAGCAGCTTAGCCCCTAGTCCAGATTGGAGAGTGACGCAGTATTTT.

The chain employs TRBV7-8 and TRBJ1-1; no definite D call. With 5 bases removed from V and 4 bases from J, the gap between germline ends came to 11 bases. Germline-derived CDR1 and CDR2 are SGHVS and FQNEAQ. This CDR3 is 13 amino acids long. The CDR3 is CASSPAAGTEAFF. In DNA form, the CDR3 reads TGTGCCAGCAGCCCGGCGGCCGGCACTGAAGCTTTCTTT. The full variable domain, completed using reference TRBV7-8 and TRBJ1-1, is GAGVSQSPRYKVAKRGQDVALRCDPISGHVSLFWYQQALGQGPEFLTYFQNEAQLDKSGLPSDRFFAERPEGSVSTLKIQRTQQEDSAVYLCASSPAAGTEAFFGQGTRLTVV.

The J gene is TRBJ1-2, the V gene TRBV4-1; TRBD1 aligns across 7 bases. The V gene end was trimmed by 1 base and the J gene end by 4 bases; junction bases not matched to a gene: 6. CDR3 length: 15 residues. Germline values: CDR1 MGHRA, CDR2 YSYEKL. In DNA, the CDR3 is TGCGCCAGCAGCCAAGTCTCGACAGGGCCCTATGGCTACACCTTC. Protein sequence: CASSQVSTGPYGYTF.

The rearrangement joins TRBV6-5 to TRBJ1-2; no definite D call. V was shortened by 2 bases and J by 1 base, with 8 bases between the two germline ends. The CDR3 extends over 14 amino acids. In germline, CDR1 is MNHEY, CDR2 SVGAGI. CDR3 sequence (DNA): TGTGCCAGCAGTTACGCTGGACTTAACTATGGCTACACCTTC. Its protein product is CASSYAGLNYGYTF.

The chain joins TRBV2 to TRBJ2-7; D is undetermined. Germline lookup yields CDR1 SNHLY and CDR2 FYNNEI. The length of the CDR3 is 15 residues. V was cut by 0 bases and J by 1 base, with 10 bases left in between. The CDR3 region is CASSEALLQSYEQYF. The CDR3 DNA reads TGTGCCAGCAGTGAAGCGCTTCTACAGTCCTACGAGCAGTACTTC.

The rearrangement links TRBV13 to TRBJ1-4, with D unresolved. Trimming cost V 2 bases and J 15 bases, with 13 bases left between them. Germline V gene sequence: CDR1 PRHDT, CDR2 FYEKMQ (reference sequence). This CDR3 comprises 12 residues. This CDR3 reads CASSLSATAVFF. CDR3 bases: TGTGCCAGCAGCTTAAGCGCGACCGCGGTGTTTTTT.

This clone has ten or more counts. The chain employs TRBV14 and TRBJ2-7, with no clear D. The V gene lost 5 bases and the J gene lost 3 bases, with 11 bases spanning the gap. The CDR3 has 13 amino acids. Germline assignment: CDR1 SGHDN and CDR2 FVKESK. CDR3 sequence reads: CASSTRGLYEQYF. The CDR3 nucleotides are TGTGCCAGCAGCACCAGAGGCCTCTACGAGCAGTACTTC.

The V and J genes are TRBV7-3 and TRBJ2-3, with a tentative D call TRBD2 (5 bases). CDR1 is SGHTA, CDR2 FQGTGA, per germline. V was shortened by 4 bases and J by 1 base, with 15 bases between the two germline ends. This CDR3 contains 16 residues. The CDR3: CASSSRGEGGTDTQYF. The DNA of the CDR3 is TGTGCCAGCAGCTCCCGGGGAGAGGGAGGCACAGATACGCAGTATTTT.

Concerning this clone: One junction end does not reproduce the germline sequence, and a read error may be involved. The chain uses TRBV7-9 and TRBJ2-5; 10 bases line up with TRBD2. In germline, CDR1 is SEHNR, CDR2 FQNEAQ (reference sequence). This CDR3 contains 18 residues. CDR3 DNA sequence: TGTTCCAGCAGCCCTCTACTAGCGGGGAGAAGGGGGCAAGAGACCCAGTACTTC. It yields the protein CSSSPLLAGRRGQETQYF. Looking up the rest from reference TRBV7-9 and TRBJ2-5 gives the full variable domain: DTGVSQNPRHKITKRGQNVTFRCDPISEHNRLYWYRQTLGQGPEFLTYFQNEAQLEKSRLLSDRFSAERPKGSFSTLEIQRTEQGDSAMYLCSSSPLLAGRRGQETQYFGPGTRLLVL.

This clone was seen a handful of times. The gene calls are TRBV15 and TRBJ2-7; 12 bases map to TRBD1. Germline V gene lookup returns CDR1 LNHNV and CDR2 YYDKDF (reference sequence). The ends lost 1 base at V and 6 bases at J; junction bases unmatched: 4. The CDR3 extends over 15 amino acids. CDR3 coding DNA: TGTGCCACCAGCAGAGCGGGGACAGGGGGCCGCGAGCAGTACTTC. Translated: CATSRAGTGGREQYF. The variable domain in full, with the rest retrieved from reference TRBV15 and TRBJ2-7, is DAMVIQNPRYQVTQFGKPVTLSCSQTLNHNVMYWYQQKSSQAPKLLFHYYDKDFNNEADTPDNFQSRRPNTSFCFLDIRSPGLGDTAMYLCATSRAGTGGREQYFGPGTRLTVT.

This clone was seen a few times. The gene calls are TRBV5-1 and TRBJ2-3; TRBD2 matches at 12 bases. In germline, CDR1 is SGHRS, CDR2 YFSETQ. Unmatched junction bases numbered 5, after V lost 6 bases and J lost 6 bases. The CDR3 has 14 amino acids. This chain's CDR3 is CASMLAGGPDTQYF. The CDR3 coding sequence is TGCGCCAGCATGCTAGCGGGGGGGCCGGATACGCAGTATTTT.